This T cell receptor beta chain was observed in a study of OX40 agonist ivuxolimab in advanced cancers. Here immunoSEQ multiplex PCR was the method, and the copy in TCRdb shows in-frame clones only, minus some. The table shows some 100,000 clones, with under 90% occurring only once. This CDR3 is 15 amino acids long. Germline V gene sequence: CDR1 SGHAT, CDR2 FQNNGV. J gave up 0 bases and V 4 bases, and 6 bases lay outside the gene matches. The study, taken as a whole, reports: Some nonresponders additionally presented with little normalized T-cell clonal expansion.

As to this clone: Its cognate antigen is unknown.

The rearrangement links TRBV11-2 to TRBJ2-7, with 7 nucleotides matching TRBD2. Sequencing used CD4+ or CD8+ T cells sorted from blood, obtained in a trial of the OX40 agonist ivuxolimab. The TCR comes from an adult with an advanced solid tumor such as melanoma, head and neck, liver or kidney cancer. The CDR3 is CASSSQLANSYEQYF. The CDR3 DNA follows: TGTGCCAGCAGCTCCCAACTAGCGAACTCCTACGAGCAGTACTTC.